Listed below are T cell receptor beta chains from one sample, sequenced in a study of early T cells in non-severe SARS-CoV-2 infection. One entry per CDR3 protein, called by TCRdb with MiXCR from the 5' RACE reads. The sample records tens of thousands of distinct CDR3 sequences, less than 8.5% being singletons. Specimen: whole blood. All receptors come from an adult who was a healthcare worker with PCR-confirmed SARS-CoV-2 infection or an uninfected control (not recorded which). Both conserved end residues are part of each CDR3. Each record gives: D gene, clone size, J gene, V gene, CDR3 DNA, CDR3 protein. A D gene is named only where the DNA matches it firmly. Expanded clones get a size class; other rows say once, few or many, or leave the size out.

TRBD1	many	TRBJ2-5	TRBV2	TGTGCCAGCAGTGGGGACAGCTCCCAAGAGACCCAGTACTTC	CASSGDSSQETQYF
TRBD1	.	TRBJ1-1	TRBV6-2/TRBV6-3	TGTGCCAGCAGTTCGGACAGGGCGGTTTACACTGAAGCTTTCTTT	CASSSDRAVYTEAFF
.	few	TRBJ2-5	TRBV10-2	TGCGCCAGCAGAGGATACCAAGAGACCCAGTACTTC	CASRGYQETQYF
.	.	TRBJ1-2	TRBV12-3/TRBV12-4	TGTGCCAGCAGTTTCAGGAACTATGGCTACACCTTC	CASSFRNYGYTF
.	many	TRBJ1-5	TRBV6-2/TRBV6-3	TGTGCCAGCAGTTTGGGGCGGGTTGGCCAGCCCCAGCATTTT	CASSLGRVGQPQHF
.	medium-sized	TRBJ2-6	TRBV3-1	TGTGCCAGCAGCCGAGGGGAGGATGGGGCCAACGTCCTGACTTTC	CASSRGEDGANVLTF
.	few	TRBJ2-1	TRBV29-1	TGCAGCTCAGAGCCAGGGGCTAACTACAATGAGCAGTTCTTC	CSSEPGANYNEQFF
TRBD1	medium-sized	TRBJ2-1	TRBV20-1	TGCAGTGCTAGAGATCTAACAGGGGGCTTGTATGAGCAGTTCTTC	CSARDLTGGLYEQFF
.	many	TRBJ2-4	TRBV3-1	TGTGCCAGCAGCCAAGCGGCAGCCAAAAACATTCAGTACTTC	CASSQAAAKNIQYF
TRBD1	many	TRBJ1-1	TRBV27	TGTGCCAGCAGTTTTTCCACGGGACAGGGGGTCCCCATGAACACTGAAGCTTTCTTT	CASSFSTGQGVPMNTEAFF
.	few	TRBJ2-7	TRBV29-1	TGCAGCGTTGAAGGACAGAGCTCCTACGAGCAGTACTTC	CSVEGQSSYEQYF
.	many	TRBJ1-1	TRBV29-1	TGCAGCGTCCGAGGACAGATGAACACTGAAGCTTTCTTT	CSVRGQMNTEAFF
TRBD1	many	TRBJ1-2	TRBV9	TGTGCCAGCAGCCTGACAGGGGCGTACTATGGCTACACCTTC	CASSLTGAYYGYTF
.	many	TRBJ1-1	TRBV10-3	TGTGCCATCAATGAGAATGGAGACACTGAAGCTTTCTTT	CAINENGDTEAFF
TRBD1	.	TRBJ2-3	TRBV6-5	TGTGCCAGCAGTTATGGACAGGGGAAGGATACGCAGTATTTT	CASSYGQGKDTQYF
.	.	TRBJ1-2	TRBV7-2	TGTGCCAGCAGCCTCGCCGGGTCGAACTATGGCTACACCTTC	CASSLAGSNYGYTF
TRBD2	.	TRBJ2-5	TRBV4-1	TGCGCCAGCAGCCCACCTAGCGGGGGGGCCGCGGAGACCCAGTACTTC	CASSPPSGGAAETQYF
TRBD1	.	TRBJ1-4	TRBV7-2	TGTGCCAGCAGCTTAAGGGGACAGCATAATGAAAAACTGTTTTTT	CASSLRGQHNEKLFF
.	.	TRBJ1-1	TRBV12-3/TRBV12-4	TGTGCCAGCAGTGATCCCTCGGTGAACACTGAAGCTTTCTTT	CASSDPSVNTEAFF
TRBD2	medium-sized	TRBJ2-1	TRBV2	TGTGCCACTATAGCGGGGGGGCCGGATGAGCAGTTCTTC	CATIAGGPDEQFF
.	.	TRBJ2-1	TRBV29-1	TGCAGCGTGGGTCAGGGAGTGGGCAATGAGCAGTTCTTC	CSVGQGVGNEQFF
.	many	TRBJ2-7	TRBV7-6	TGTGCCAGCAGCTTGGCCCCCACCCTGGCACCCGGGGACTACGAGCAGTACTTC	CASSLAPTLAPGDYEQYF
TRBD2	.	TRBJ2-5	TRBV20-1	TGCAGTGCCAGACTAGCGGGGAGACAGACCCAGTACTTC	CSARLAGRQTQYF
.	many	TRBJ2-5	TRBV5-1	TGCGCCAGCAGCCGGTCGGGTGTCCGGGGCGAGACCCAGTACTTC	CASSRSGVRGETQYF
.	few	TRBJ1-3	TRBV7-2	TGTGCCAGCAGCTCCCCCGGGACAACAAACACCATATATTTT	CASSSPGTTNTIYF
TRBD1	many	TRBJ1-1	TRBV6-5	TGTGCCAGCAGTTACACCGTCCCGGGACAGGTTTGGGGCACTGAAGCTTTCTTT	CASSYTVPGQVWGTEAFF
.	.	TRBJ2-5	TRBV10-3	TGTGCCATCAGAGAAGACCTATTATTCCAGACCCAGTACTTC	CAIREDLLFQTQYF
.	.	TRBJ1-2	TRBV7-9	TGTGCCAGCAGCGCTACAGGGCCTGATGGCTACACCTTC	CASSATGPDGYTF
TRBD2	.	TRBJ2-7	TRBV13	TGTGCCAGCAGCTGGGGACTAGCGGGGGACGAGCAGTACTTC	CASSWGLAGDEQYF
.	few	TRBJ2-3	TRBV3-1	TGTGCCAGCAGCCAAGTGGACAGATCCACAGATACGCAGTATTTT	CASSQVDRSTDTQYF
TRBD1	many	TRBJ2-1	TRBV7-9	TGTGCCAGCAGCTCCACGACCCCGGGACAGTACTACAATGAGCAGTTCTTC	CASSSTTPGQYYNEQFF
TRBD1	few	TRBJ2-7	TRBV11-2	TGTGCCAGCAGCTCAAAGGCCTGGGACAGGGCCTACGAGCAGTACTTC	CASSSKAWDRAYEQYF
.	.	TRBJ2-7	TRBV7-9	TGCGCCAGCAGCTTGACAGCGACGGGGGAGCAGTACTTC	CASSLTATGEQYF
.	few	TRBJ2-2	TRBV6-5	TGTGCCAGCAAGCCCACGAACACCGGGGAGCTGTTTTTT	CASKPTNTGELFF
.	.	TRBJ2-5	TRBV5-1	TGCGCCAGCAGCTTTGACAAGGGGCAAGAGACCCAGTACTTC	CASSFDKGQETQYF
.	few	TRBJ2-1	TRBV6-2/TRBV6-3	TGTGCCAGCTCCCTGAGTGGGACTTCCTACAATGAGCAGTTCTTC	CASSLSGTSYNEQFF
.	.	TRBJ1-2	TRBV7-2	TGTGCCAGCAGCTTAAACACGGCTAACTATGGCTACACCTTC	CASSLNTANYGYTF
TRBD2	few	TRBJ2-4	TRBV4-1	TGCGCCAGCAGCCAAGCCCCCTCAACTAGCGGGGGGGCCCTCGGCAAAAACATTCAGTACTTC	CASSQAPSTSGGALGKNIQYF
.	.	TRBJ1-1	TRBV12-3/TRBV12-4	TGTGCCAGCAGTTTCCAGCGGACGGACACTGAAGCTTTCTTT	CASSFQRTDTEAFF
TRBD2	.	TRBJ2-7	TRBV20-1	TGCAGTGCTTTGACTAGCGGGGCCTACGAGCAGTACTTC	CSALTSGAYEQYF
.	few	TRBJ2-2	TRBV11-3	TGTGCCAGCAGCTTAGATGGGACGGGGCCCGCGAACACCGGGGAGCTGTTTTTT	CASSLDGTGPANTGELFF
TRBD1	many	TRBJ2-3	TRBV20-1	TGCAGTGCTAGAGATTTCGGCGCAGGGGGAACCACAGATACGCAGTATTTT	CSARDFGAGGTTDTQYF
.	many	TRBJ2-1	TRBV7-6	TGTGCCAGCAGCCCCCGTTTTATCGGGAATGAGCAGTTCTTC	CASSPRFIGNEQFF
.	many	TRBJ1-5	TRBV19	TGTGCCAGTAGTGAAGCCCTGGGACATAGCAATCAGCCCCAGCATTTT	CASSEALGHSNQPQHF
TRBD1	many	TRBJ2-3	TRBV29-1	TGCAGCGGCTTAGGGACAGCCACAGATACGCAGTATTTT	CSGLGTATDTQYF
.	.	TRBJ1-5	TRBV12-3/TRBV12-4	TGTGCCAGCAGCGACACTTATCAGCCCCAGCATTTT	CASSDTYQPQHF
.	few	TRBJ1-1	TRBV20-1	TGCAGTGCTACCTCTTACCAGGCGAACACTGAAGCTTTCTTT	CSATSYQANTEAFF
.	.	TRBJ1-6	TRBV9	TGTGCCAGCAGCGTAGACAGGAATTCACCCCTCCACTTT	CASSVDRNSPLHF
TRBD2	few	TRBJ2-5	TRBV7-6	TGTGCCAGCAGCCCCCGGACTAGCGGGAACTCTGGTGGAGAGACCCAGTACTTC	CASSPRTSGNSGGETQYF
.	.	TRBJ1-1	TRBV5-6	TGTGCCAGCAGCTTGGTGGAGGGAAGAGCTTTCTTT	CASSLVEGRAFF
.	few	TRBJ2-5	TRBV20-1	TGCAGTGCTAGAGTGGACAGTCAAGAGACCCAGTACTTC	CSARVDSQETQYF